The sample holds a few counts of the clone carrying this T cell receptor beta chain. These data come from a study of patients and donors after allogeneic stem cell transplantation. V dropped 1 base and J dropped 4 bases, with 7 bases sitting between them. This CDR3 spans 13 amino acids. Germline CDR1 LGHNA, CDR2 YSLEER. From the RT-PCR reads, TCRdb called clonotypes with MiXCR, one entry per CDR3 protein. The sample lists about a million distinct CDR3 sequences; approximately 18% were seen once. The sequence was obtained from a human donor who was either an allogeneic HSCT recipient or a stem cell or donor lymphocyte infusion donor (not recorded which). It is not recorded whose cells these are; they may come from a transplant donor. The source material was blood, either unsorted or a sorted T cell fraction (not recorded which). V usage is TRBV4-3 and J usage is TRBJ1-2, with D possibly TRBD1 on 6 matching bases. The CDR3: CASSQVRGYGYTF. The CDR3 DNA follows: TGCGCCAGCAGCCAAGTCAGGGGCTATGGCTACACCTTC.